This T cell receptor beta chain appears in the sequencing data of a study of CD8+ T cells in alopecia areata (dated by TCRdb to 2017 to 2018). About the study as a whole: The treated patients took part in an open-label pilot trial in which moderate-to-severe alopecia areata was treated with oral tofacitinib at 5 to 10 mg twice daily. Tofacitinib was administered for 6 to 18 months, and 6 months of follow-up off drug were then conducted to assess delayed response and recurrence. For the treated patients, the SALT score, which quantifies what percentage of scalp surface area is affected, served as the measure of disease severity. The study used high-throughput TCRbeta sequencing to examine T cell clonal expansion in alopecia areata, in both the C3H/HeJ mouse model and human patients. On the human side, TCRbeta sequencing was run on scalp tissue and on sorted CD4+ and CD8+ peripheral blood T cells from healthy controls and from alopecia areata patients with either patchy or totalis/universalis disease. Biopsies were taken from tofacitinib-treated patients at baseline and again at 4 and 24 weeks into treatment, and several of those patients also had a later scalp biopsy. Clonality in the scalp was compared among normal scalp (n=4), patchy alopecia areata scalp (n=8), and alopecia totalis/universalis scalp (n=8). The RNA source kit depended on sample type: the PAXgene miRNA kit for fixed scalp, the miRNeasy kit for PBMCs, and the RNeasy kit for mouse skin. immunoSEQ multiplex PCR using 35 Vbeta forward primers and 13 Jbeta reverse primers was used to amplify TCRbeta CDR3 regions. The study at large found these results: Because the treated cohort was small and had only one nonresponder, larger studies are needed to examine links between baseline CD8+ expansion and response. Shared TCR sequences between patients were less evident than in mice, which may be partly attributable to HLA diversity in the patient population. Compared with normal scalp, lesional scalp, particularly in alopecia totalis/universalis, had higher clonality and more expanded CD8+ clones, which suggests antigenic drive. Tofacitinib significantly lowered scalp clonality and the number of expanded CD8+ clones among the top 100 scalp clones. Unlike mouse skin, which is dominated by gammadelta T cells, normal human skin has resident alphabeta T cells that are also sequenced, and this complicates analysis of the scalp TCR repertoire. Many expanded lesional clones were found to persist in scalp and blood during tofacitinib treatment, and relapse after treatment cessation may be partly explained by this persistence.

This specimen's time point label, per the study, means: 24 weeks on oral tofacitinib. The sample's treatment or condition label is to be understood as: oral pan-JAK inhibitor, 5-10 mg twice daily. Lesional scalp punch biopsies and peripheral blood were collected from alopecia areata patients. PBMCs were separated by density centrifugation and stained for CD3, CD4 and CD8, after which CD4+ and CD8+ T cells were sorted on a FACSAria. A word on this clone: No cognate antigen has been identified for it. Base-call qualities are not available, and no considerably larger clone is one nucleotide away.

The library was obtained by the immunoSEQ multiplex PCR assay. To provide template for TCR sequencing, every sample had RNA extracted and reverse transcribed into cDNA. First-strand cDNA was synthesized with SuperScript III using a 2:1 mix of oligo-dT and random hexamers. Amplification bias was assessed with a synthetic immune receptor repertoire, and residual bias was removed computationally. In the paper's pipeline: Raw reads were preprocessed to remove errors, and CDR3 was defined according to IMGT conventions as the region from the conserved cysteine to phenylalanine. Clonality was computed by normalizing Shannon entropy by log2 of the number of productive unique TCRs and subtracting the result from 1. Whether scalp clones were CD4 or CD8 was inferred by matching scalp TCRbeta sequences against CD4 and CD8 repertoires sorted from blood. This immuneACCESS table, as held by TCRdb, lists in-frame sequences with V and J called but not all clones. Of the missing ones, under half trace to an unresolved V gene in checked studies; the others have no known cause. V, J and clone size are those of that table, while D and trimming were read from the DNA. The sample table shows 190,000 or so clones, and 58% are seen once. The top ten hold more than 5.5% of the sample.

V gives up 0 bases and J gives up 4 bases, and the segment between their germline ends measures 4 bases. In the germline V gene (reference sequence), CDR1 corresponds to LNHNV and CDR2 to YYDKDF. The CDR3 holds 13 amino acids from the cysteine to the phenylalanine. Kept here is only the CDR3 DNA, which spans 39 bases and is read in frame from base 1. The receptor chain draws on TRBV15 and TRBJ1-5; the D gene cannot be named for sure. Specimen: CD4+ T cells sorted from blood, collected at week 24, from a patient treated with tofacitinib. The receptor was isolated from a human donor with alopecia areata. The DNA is TGTGCCACCAGCAGAGATCTGAATCAGCCCCAGCATTTT. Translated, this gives CATSRDLNQPQHF.